Below are 4 T cell receptor beta chains sequenced from a single sample in a study of CXCR3-negative and CXCR3-positive naive CD8 T cells. Overall study results and limits: Naive cells positive for CXCR3 carried more hydrophobic TRB CDR3s than CXCR3-negative ones.

Which antigens these TCRs recognize remains unknown. The libraries of TRB cDNA were prepared using 5' RACE with UMI labels. TCRdb reprocessed the 5' RACE reads and keeps a single row for each CDR3 protein, giving no DNA. The sample data list 150,000 or so distinct CDR3 sequences. Material for sequencing was naive CXCR3+ CD8+ T cells from blood. As for subset: CD45RO-CCR7+CD27+CD95- naive CD8+ T cells expressing CXCR3 (TNR3+). The receptor source for this set is a human donor in good health. Some clones in this sample may be carry-over from other donors' samples.

The V call is TRBV29-1, the J call TRBJ2-6; TCRdb designates TRBD1, a call that cannot be tested without DNA. The CDR3 is 16 amino acids. The germline V gene encodes CDR1 SQVTM and CDR2 ANQGSEA. The CDR3 reads CSAEGEWSSGANVLTF.

The chain recombines TRBV24-1 with TRBJ2-2; checking the TCRdb D call of TRBD1 is not possible without DNA. The germline V gene encodes CDR1 KGHDR and CDR2 SFDVKD. The CDR3 consists of 15 residues. The CDR3 here is CAITGQNLPTGELFF.

V is TRBV20-1 and J is TRBJ2-1. The CDR3 is made up of 18 amino acids. Germline V gene data show CDR1 as DFQATT and CDR2 as SNEGSKA (reference sequence). CDR3: CSARDTLSGWDSYNEQFF.

The chain recombines TRBV19 with TRBJ2-1. Germline CDR1 is LNHDA and CDR2 is SQIVND (reference sequence). The CDR3 runs to 17 residues. The CDR3: CASSIDSGDETYNEQFF.